The 13 T cell receptor beta chains below were found in one sample sequenced in a study of T cell repertoires in cytomegalovirus infection. TCRdb passed the reads through MiXCR, listing each CDR3 protein once. This table holds around 450,000 distinct CDR3 sequences, roughly 12% found once. Input material: PBMCs. Receptor source: a human donor in good health (CMV status not recorded). Some clones in this sample may be carry-over from other donors' samples.

There are many counts of this clonotype. The V gene is TRBV28, the J gene TRBJ2-7; TRBD1 aligns across 10 bases. V trimming: 6 bases; J trimming: 0 bases; junction bases outside the gene matches: 11. This CDR3 has 17 residues. Per the germline V gene, CDR1 is MDHEN and CDR2 is SYDVKM. CDR3 in amino acids: CASRQPLDRGFSYEQYF. For the CDR3, the DNA is TGTGCCAGCAGACAACCGCTGGACAGGGGGTTCTCCTACGAGCAGTACTTC.

The chain carries TRBV3-1 and TRBJ2-7; D might be TRBD1 (7 bases). From germline, CDR1 is LGHDT and CDR2 YNNKEL (reference sequence). V was shortened by 4 bases and J by 7 bases, with 17 bases between the two germline ends. The CDR3 has 14 residues. As DNA, the CDR3 is TGTGCCAGCAGCCGACCGGACAGGAGGGGAGAGCAGTACTTC. This sequence encodes CASSRPDRRGEQYF.

This clonotype was seen repeatedly, ten times or more. The rearrangement links TRBV4-2 to TRBJ1-6; D unclear. Per germline, CDR1 LGHNA and CDR2 YNFKEQ. Trimming pared 0 bases from V and 9 bases from J, leaving 12 bases between. The CDR3 length is 15 residues. Here the CDR3 reads CASSQEERVASPLHF. CDR3 in DNA: TGTGCCAGCAGCCAAGAGGAGAGGGTCGCTTCACCCCTCCACTTT.

At least ten counts were recorded for this clonotype. This sequence joins TRBV10-3 and TRBJ2-3; D remains ambiguous. The V end was cut by 7 bases, the J end by 2 bases, with 19 bases between. The CDR3 contains 16 residues. Per the germline V gene, CDR1 is ENHRY and CDR2 is SYGVKD. CDR3 sequence: CAIKGAGGSITDTQYF. The CDR3 nucleotides are TGTGCCATCAAAGGCGCTGGCGGCTCGATCACAGATACGCAGTATTTT.

The J gene is TRBJ2-1, the V gene TRBV20-1; TRBD2 agrees at 12 bases. The V segment lost 0 bases and the J segment 2 bases; nucleotides outside the gene matches: 5. The CDR3 loop spans 17 amino acids. Germline lookup yields CDR1 DFQATT and CDR2 SNEGSKA (reference sequence). CDR3 sequence: CSARDRTSGTTYNEQFF. For the CDR3, the DNA is TGCAGTGCTAGAGATCGGACTAGCGGGACTACCTACAATGAGCAGTTCTTC.

The chain couples TRBV20-1 to TRBJ2-2, with 12 bases matching TRBD1. The CDR3 length is 16 residues. Trimming cost V 0 bases and J 4 bases; bases outside gene matches: 3. Germline V gives CDR1 DFQATT, CDR2 SNEGSKA (reference sequence). The CDR3 bases are TGCAGTGCTAGAGATGGGGACAGGGGGCCCACCGGGGAGCTGTTTTTT. Residues: CSARDGDRGPTGELFF.

The rearrangement links TRBV6-1 to TRBJ1-6; no clear D. The ends were cut back, 2 bases at V and 14 bases at J, with 10 bases in the middle. CDR3 length: 12 amino acids. Per the germline V gene, CDR1 is MNHNS and CDR2 is SASEGT. As DNA, the CDR3 is TGTGCCAGCAGTGAAAAGGTCTCAGCCCTCCACTTT. Translation gives CASSEKVSALHF.

There are many counts of this clonotype. The V call is TRBV5-8, the J call TRBJ1-5; 8 bases are shared with TRBD1. The CDR3 spans 15 residues. After removal of 4 bases from V and 6 bases from J, the junction contained 9 bases not matched to a gene. The germline CDR1 and CDR2 sequences are SGHTS and YDEGEE. The CDR3 DNA reads TGTGCCAGCAGCGCCGACAGGGGAAGGAGTCAGCCCCAGCATTTT. Translating it yields CASSADRGRSQPQHF. Drawing the rest from reference TRBV5-8 and TRBJ1-5, the complete variable domain is EAGVTQSPTHLIKTRGQQATLRCSPISGHTSVYWYQQALGLGLQFLLWYDEGEERNRGNFPPRFSGRQFPNYSSELNVNALELEDSALYLCASSADRGRSQPQHFGDGTRLSIL.

The sample holds a few counts of this clonotype. The V gene is TRBV3-1, the J gene TRBJ2-1; no reliable D call. The V end was cut by 5 bases, the J end by 9 bases, with 11 bases between. This CDR3 has 12 residues. Germline lookup yields CDR1 LGHDT and CDR2 YNNKEL (reference sequence). The CDR3, as DNA: TGTGCCAGCAGCTCAAGACTTGGTGAGCAGTTCTTC. Its translation is CASSSRLGEQFF.

In nucleotides, the CDR3 is TGTGCCAGCAGCCCGGCGGCAGGGGCGGGCCAGCCCCAGCATTTT. Amino acids: CASSPAAGAGQPQHF. The J gene is TRBJ1-5, the V gene TRBV3-1, with D perhaps matching TRBD1 (6 bases). V was cut by 4 bases and J by 7 bases, with 17 bases left in between. This CDR3 region has 15 residues. In germline, CDR1 is LGHDT, CDR2 YNNKEL (reference sequence).

This clonotype appeared many times. This sequence joins TRBV10-3 and TRBJ2-5, with a tentative D call TRBD1 (5 bases). V was cut by 0 bases and J by 2 bases, with 10 bases left in between. CDR1 and CDR2 from the germline V gene are ENHRY and SYGVKD. The CDR3 has 15 amino acids. The CDR3 is CAISESDSRQETQYF. The CDR3 DNA follows: TGTGCCATCAGTGAGTCAGACAGTAGGCAAGAGACCCAGTACTTC.

DNA for the CDR3: TGTGCCACGATGGGGCTAGCGGGAGCGACCGGGGAGCTGTTTTTT. Protein: CATMGLAGATGELFF. The chain uses TRBV10-3 and TRBJ2-2; 10 nucleotides agree with TRBD2. In germline, CDR1 is ENHRY, CDR2 SYGVKD. The trim removed 10 bases at V and 5 bases at J, leaving 10 bases unmatched. The CDR3 runs 15 residues.

This clonotype has a count of ten or more. The chain carries TRBV6-1 and TRBJ1-2; perhaps TRBD1 as D (5 bases). The CDR3 is 15 residues long. The V and J ends lost 5 bases and 0 bases respectively, with 13 bases between them. Germline CDR1 MNHNS, CDR2 SASEGT. CDR3 amino acids: CASSRRGRPNYGYTF. DNA of the CDR3: TGTGCCAGCAGTCGACGGGGCAGACCTAACTATGGCTACACCTTC.